What follows are 22 T cell receptor beta chains derived from one specimen sequenced in a study of T cell clonality in common variable immunodeficiency (dated by TCRdb to about 2015). The receptor library was made with the immunoSEQ multiplex PCR assay. TCRdb retrieved this table from immuneACCESS and kept in-frame rearrangements only. Not all clones are present; in checked studies, unresolved V genes account for under half, and no reason is known for the remainder. This sample has 30,000 to 40,000 clones, none of them a singleton. The ten largest clones take up around 6.7% of the sample. No antigen has been assigned to these receptors. The investigation overall reported the following: Reportedly, TCRbeta sequences from CVID had fewer deletions and N-nucleotide insertions, and highly modified clones with 13 or more V deletions were absent from CVID.

Input material: peripheral blood mononuclear cells. Source of these receptors: a human donor with common variable immunodeficiency.

This clone has at least ten counts. The read terminates 3 residues ahead of where the CDR3 ends, so the germline J gene completes it. The V and J genes are TRBV11-3 and TRBJ2-5; D unresolved. Germline V gives CDR1 SGHNT, CDR2 YENEEA. The V and J ends lost 5 bases and 5 bases respectively, with 6 bases between them. This CDR3 region has 11 residues. The CDR3 DNA, read in part, is TGTGCCAGCAGCCCCGGGGAGACC. Protein: CASSPGET. The CDR3 in full is CASSPGETQYF.

This clone was picked up a small number of times. The CDR3 is cut off 3 residues early in the read; its end comes from the germline J gene. The V gene is TRBV7-2, the J gene TRBJ2-7; D not certain. Germline loops: CDR1 SGHTA, CDR2 FQGNSA. V shed 2 bases and J shed 4 bases, with 15 bases lying between them. The CDR3 runs 15 residues. CDR3 in amino acids: CASSLPERASYEQYF. Incomplete CDR3 DNA: TGTGCCAGCAGCTTACCAGAAAGGGCTTCTTACGAG.

Comment on this clone: The CDR3 goes on 3 residues after the read ends, and that part is filled in from the germline J gene. The chain has TRBV7-2 and TRBJ2-7, with a possible D match to TRBD1 (5 bases). This CDR3 has 14 residues. Trimming took 5 bases from V and 3 from J, leaving 14 bases between them. Germline-derived CDR1 and CDR2 are SGHTA and FQGNSA. The CDR3 bases that were read are TGTGCCAGCAGCCAAGGCCGACAGAACTACGAG. It encodes CASSQGRQNYE. The whole CDR3 sequence is CASSQGRQNYEQYF.

At least ten counts were recorded for this clone. The read ends 3 residues before the CDR3 terminus; that terminus is restored from the germline J gene. V usage is TRBV18 and J usage is TRBJ1-1; 8 bases agree with TRBD1. The CDR3 extends over 14 amino acids. The germline V gene encodes CDR1 KGHSH and CDR2 LQKENI. CDR3 DNA (partial): TGTGCCAGCTCACCAGATAGGACAGGGAAATTA. It is translated as CASSPDRTGKL. The CDR3 reads in full as CASSPDRTGKLAFF.

This clone was seen more than once but under ten times. The read gets to within 3 residues of the CDR3 end, and the germline J gene fills in the rest. The chain employs TRBV5-6 and TRBJ2-7; D not certain. V was trimmed by 5 bases and J by 0 bases, leaving 12 bases between them. The CDR3 has 14 residues. Germline loops: CDR1 SGHDT, CDR2 YYEEEE. The CDR3 sequence: CASSPDSSSYEQYF. Partial CDR3 DNA: TGTGCCAGCAGTCCCGATTCCAGCTCCTACGAG.

This clone has a handful of counts. The sequence runs out 3 residues before the end of the CDR3; the remainder is reconstructed from the germline J gene. The chain is built from TRBV2 and TRBJ1-3; possibly TRBD1 for D (6 bases). The germline V gene encodes CDR1 SNHLY and CDR2 FYNNEI. The CDR3 has 13 amino acids. With 6 bases removed from V and 8 bases from J, the gap between germline ends came to 14 bases. CDR3 sequence reads: CASSPGRGYTIYF. The sequenced part of the CDR3 DNA is TGTGCCAGCAGCCCGGGCAGGGGTTACACC.

This clone came up a few times. The read terminates 3 residues ahead of where the CDR3 ends, so the germline J gene completes it. J is TRBJ2-5 and V is TRBV11-3; no clear D. The V end was cut by 5 bases, the J end by 5 bases, with 12 bases between. This CDR3 contains 13 residues. Germline lookup yields CDR1 SGHNT and CDR2 YENEEA. The CDR3 here is CASSLPESETQYF. Partial CDR3 DNA: TGTGCCAGCAGCCTACCCGAGAGCGAGACC.

The CDR3 here is CASSNLLAGGETQYF. The sequenced CDR3 bases are TGTGCCAGCAGCAACCTACTAGCGGGAGGAGAGACC. The chain couples TRBV7-2 to TRBJ2-5; 12 bases line up with TRBD2. The CDR3 goes on 3 residues after the read ends, and that part is filled in from the germline J gene. From germline, CDR1 is SGHTA and CDR2 FQGNSA. Trimming took 5 bases from V and 4 from J; bases not matched to a gene: 5. The CDR3 is 15 amino acids.

The table lists this clone with a few counts. The read ends 3 residues shy of where the CDR3 ends; the end is completed using the germline J gene. Other DNA sequences from this sample encode an identical CDR3 as well. The chain links TRBV7-2 to TRBJ1-1; D uncertain. Deletions cut 1 base from V and 4 bases from J, with 10 bases between. The CDR3 spans 14 residues. Germline CDR1 is SGHTA and CDR2 is FQGNSA. CDR3 bases read: TGTGCCAGCAGCTTAGTTGGAGCGGGCACTGAA. Translated: CASSLVGAGTE. The entire CDR3 sequence reads CASSLVGAGTEAFF.

This clone was observed a handful of times. CDR3 sequence reads: CASSVGVGTEAFF. CDR3 bases read: TGTGCCAGCAGTGTAGGGGTGGGCACTGAA. This chain uses TRBV11-1 with TRBJ1-1; tentative D call: TRBD1 (5 bases). The sequence runs out 3 residues before the end of the CDR3; the remainder is reconstructed from the germline J gene. The V end was cut by 6 bases, the J end by 4 bases, with 12 bases between. The CDR3 is 13 amino acids. Germline CDR1 SGHAT, CDR2 FQDESV (reference sequence).

Remarks on this clone: The read ends 3 residues before the CDR3 terminus; that terminus is restored from the germline J gene. The chain couples TRBV7-3 to TRBJ2-5; 9 bases align to TRBD2. Germline CDR1 SGHTA, CDR2 FQGTGA. The V segment lost 2 bases and the J segment 4 bases; nucleotides outside the gene matches: 8. CDR3 length: 16 amino acids. The DNA read from the CDR3 is TGTGCCAGCAGCTTAGAGGTAGCGGGAGAGGGAGAGACC. Amino acids: CASSLEVAGEGET. The full CDR3 reads CASSLEVAGEGETQYF.

The table lists this clone with many counts. The sequenced fragment ends 3 residues before the CDR3 boundary, so the rest is inferred from the germline J gene. This chain joins TRBV7-8 and TRBJ1-2; possible D gene TRBD1, 5 bases. The CDR3 runs 12 residues. Germline V gene sequence: CDR1 SGHVS, CDR2 FQNEAQ. Trimming took off 5 bases at V and 7 bases at J, with 11 bases between the two ends. The CDR3 spells CASSTRGGGYTF. The sequenced CDR3 bases are TGTGCCAGCAGCACCCGGGGGGGTGGC.

The sample holds a few counts of this clone. The read finishes 3 residues shy of the CDR3 end, and the germline J gene is used to complete it. The V gene is TRBV20-1, the J gene TRBJ2-1; D possibly corresponds to TRBD2 (6 bases). Germline V CDR1 and CDR2: DFQATT, SNEGSKA (reference sequence). CDR3 length: 13 amino acids. V dropped 4 bases and J dropped 8 bases, with 15 bases sitting between them. The CDR3 DNA, read in part, is TGCAGTGCTATAAAGTTAGCGGTCTATGAG. Translation gives CSAIKLAVYE. The full CDR3 protein is CSAIKLAVYEQFF.

A remark on this clone: The read finishes 3 residues shy of the CDR3 end, and the germline J gene is used to complete it. This chain uses TRBV19 with TRBJ1-2, with D possibly matching TRBD1 (6 bases). CDR1 is LNHDA and CDR2 is SQIVND in the germline V gene (reference sequence). V lost 11 bases and J 0 bases, leaving 22 bases between the germline ends. The CDR3 loop spans 16 amino acids. The DNA read from the CDR3 is TGTGCCTGGAGTGTACGTATCCGACAGGCTAACTATGGC. It codes for CAWSVRIRQANYG. The entire CDR3 sequence reads CAWSVRIRQANYGYTF.

By its share, this clone is medium-sized (0.01 to 0.1%). The missing CDR3 end, 3 residues past where the read stops, is filled in from the germline J gene. V usage is TRBV29-1 and J usage is TRBJ2-3, with 10 bases fitting TRBD1. The CDR3 totals 13 residues. V was clipped by 7 bases and J by 6 bases; unmatched bases: 7. Per the germline V gene, CDR1 is SQVTM and CDR2 is ANQGSEA. The CDR3 DNA, read in part, is TGCAGCGGGGGGACAGGGGTCGGGGATACG. Its translation is CSGGTGVGDT. The whole CDR3 is CSGGTGVGDTQYF.

This clone was seen many times. The read halts 3 residues ahead of the CDR3 end, with the missing end drawn from the germline J gene. This chain links TRBV18 with TRBJ2-5, with TRBD1 as a possible D gene (5 bases). Trimming cost V 3 bases and J 2 bases, with 10 bases left between them. CDR1 and CDR2 (germline): KGHSH, LQKENI. The CDR3 runs 14 residues. CDR3 region: CASSPIGVQETQYF. The covered CDR3 bases are TGTGCCAGCTCACCTATAGGGGTACAAGAGACC.

The sequenced CDR3 bases are TGTGCCAGTAGCACAAGAAGGGAAAAA. Residues: CASSTRREK. From start to end, the CDR3 is CASSTRREKLFF. The chain joins TRBV19 to TRBJ1-4; D is undetermined. The sequence runs out 3 residues before the end of the CDR3; the remainder is reconstructed from the germline J gene. CDR3 length: 12 residues. From germline, CDR1 is LNHDA and CDR2 SQIVND (reference sequence). The V end lost 6 bases, the J end lost 8 bases, and 10 bases lay between the germline ends.

This clone was counted only a few times. Read data end 3 residues before the CDR3 end; the end is taken from the germline J gene. This rearrangement joins TRBV7-2 to TRBJ2-7, with 7 positions matching TRBD1. The CDR3 contains 14 residues. Trimming took 3 bases from V and 5 from J; bases not matched to a gene: 7. CDR1 and CDR2 from the germline V gene are SGHTA and FQGNSA. The CDR3 is CASSLGGQVDEQYF. The part of the CDR3 DNA that was read is TGTGCCAGCAGCTTGGGCGGACAGGTCGACGAG.

This clone was seen at least ten times. With the read ending 3 residues before the CDR3 end, the germline J gene is used to fill in that end. The chain links TRBV29-1 to TRBJ2-6, with 7 bases matching TRBD1. V lost 6 bases to trimming and J lost 4 bases; unmatched junction nucleotides: 6. CDR1 and CDR2 (germline): SQVTM, ANQGSEA. This CDR3 is 14 amino acids long. Partial CDR3 DNA: TGCAGCGTGATTACAGGGGCGGGGGCCAACGTC. Amino acid sequence: CSVITGAGANV. The complete CDR3 protein is CSVITGAGANVLTF.

This clone was counted many times. CDR3: CASSQTPGTGGSGANVLTF. The part of the CDR3 DNA that was read is TGTGCCAGCAGTCAGACTCCCGGGACAGGGGGCTCTGGGGCCAACGTC. This chain links TRBV28 with TRBJ2-6; TRBD1 aligns across 11 bases. The read ends 3 residues before the CDR3 terminus; that terminus is restored from the germline J gene. The trim removed 5 bases at V and 0 bases at J, leaving 9 bases unmatched. The length of the CDR3 is 19 residues. Germline assignment: CDR1 MDHEN and CDR2 SYDVKM. Based on the CDR3 plus reference TRBV28 and TRBJ2-6, the full variable domain is DVKVTQSSRYLVKRTGEKVFLECVQDMDHENMFWYRQDPGLGLRLIYFSYDVKMKEKGDIPEGYSVSREKKERFSLILESASTNQTSMYLCASSQTPGTGGSGANVLTFGAGSRLTVL.

This clone has a count of ten or more. The sequenced fragment ends 3 residues before the CDR3 boundary, so the rest is inferred from the germline J gene. The chain carries TRBV5-1 and TRBJ2-7; a possible D gene is TRBD2 (7 bases). The V and J ends lost 1 base and 5 bases respectively, with 10 bases between them. This CDR3 comprises 13 residues. Germline CDR1 SGHRS, CDR2 YFSETQ. The part of the CDR3 DNA that was read is TGCGCCAGCAGCTTGTCGGGGGGCGACGAG. This sequence encodes CASSLSGGDE. The full CDR3 is CASSLSGGDEQYF.

Comments on this clone: The read is 3 residues too short to cover the CDR3 end, so that end is filled in from the germline J gene. V usage is TRBV2 and J usage is TRBJ2-7, with 7 positions matching TRBD1. CDR1 and CDR2 (germline): SNHLY, FYNNEI. V was pared by 4 bases and J by 2 bases, with 2 bases of the junction left unmatched. This CDR3 is 13 amino acids long. The chain's CDR3 is CASSGGQTYEQYF. CDR3 bases read: TGTGCCAGCAGTGGGGGACAGACCTACGAG.